This T cell receptor beta chain was recovered during a study of blood T cells in healthy people across ages (dated by TCRdb to the mid-2010s). Background on the whole study: In model experiments, template switching captured about one uniquely barcoded TCR beta cDNA molecule for every two T cells. To track age-related changes in TCR beta repertoire diversity, the study relied on deep sequencing normalized with unique cDNA molecular identifiers. The donors were split into four age groups: young (average approximately 16 years), middle-aged (more than 35), aged (more than 60) and long-lived (82). To avoid experimental bias, donors of different ages were distributed randomly across sequencing lanes. Using the same blood draw, the study looked at two additional independent replicas of 1 million unique cDNA reads for two donors, one aged 18 to 30 and the other aged 80 or older. Broader findings and caveats from the paper: The long-lived group showed more naive CD4+ T cells, fewer expanded clones and increased TCR diversity than the aged group, suggesting age selection. Total diversity estimates from one million sequenced T cells were considered lower bounds and underestimates. Since profiling was done on bulk unsorted PBMCs, naive and antigen-experienced compartments could not be conclusively compared. Observed TCR beta diversity correlated strongly with the percentage of naive T cells measured by flow cytometry. The CMV infection status of donors was not known, potentially confounding age-related changes in expanded clonotypes. Observed TCR beta diversity per million T cells fell roughly linearly with age, and a significant reduction was already apparent by age approximately 40.

From its cysteine to its phenylalanine, the CDR3 spans 13 amino acids. CDR3 DNA is the only sequence kept; it has 39 bases, read in frame from the first base. Via the germline V gene, CDR1 is SQVTM and CDR2 ANQGSEA. The trim is 2 bases for V and 2 bases for J, with a gap of 6 bases between the germline ends. This clonotype was counted between two and nine times. Its binding antigen is unknown. No qualities accompany the bases; no much larger clone lies one base away. The protocol used for the library was 5' RACE. TCRdb lists the instrument as Illumina HiSeq 2500. A second about 7 to 12 cycle PCR used a sample-barcoded 5' primer and a J-beta primer mix. Each TCR beta cDNA molecule received a unique molecular identifier from a template-switch 5' adaptor carrying 12 random nucleotides. At least 2.5 million CDR3-containing paired-end reads were obtained from each sample. All of the RNA was converted into first-strand cDNA using the Mint cDNA synthesis kit, with a TRBC-specific oligonucleotide serving as the primer. After uracil-DNA glycosylase treatment, a first 18-cycle PCR used universal primers M1SS and BC2_uni_R on all cDNA. As for the authors' bioinformatics: Normalization of each sample was performed by random selection of 1 million high-quality reads, each carrying a distinct molecular identifier. Instead of being binned into consensus sequences, reads that shared molecular identifiers were thrown out. MiTCR, with a Q25 quality threshold and the strictest error-elimination algorithm, was used for CDR3 identification, clonotype clustering and error correction. A nonparametric unseen species model with Euler transformation was used to estimate lower-bound total TCR beta diversity. The public sequencing data were trimmed at Q25 with fastp and processed into clonotypes with MiXCR by TCRdb, which kept only in-frame beta chains. When rows share a CDR3 protein, they turn into one entry using the most common DNA and genes. TCRdb's processing, not the authors' own work, is the source of the V and J calls. This sample comprises over a million distinct CDR3 sequences, around 40% of them detected only once. The ten top clones hold about 3.8% of the sample.

The approximately 39 donors, aged roughly 6 to 90 years, were systemically healthy Caucasian individuals from Russia. Roughly 9.5 milliliters of peripheral blood were drawn from each donor into EDTA-treated Vacutainer tubes. Ficoll-Paque density-gradient centrifugation was used to isolate PBMCs, with at least 6.5 million per sample. Total RNA, at least 5 micrograms per sample, was extracted from PBMCs with Trizol reagent. For every donor, an aliquot of PBMCs went through flow cytometry to measure the percentages of naive CD45RAhigh/CD27high T cells. This chain is built from TRBV29-1 and TRBJ1-4; matching of 5 bases hints at TRBD1 as the D gene. The receptor was isolated from a woman younger than 30 in good health. The specimen was blood. The DNA sequence follows: TGCAGCGTTGAATGGGGGACTAATGAAAAACTGTTTTTT. This translates into CSVEWGTNEKLFF. The full variable domain, with segments outside the CDR3 supplied by the reference TRBV29-1 and TRBJ1-4 proteins, appears as SAVISQKPSRDICQRGTSLTIQCQVDSQVTMMFWYRQQPGQSLTLIATANQGSEATYESGFVIDKFPISRPNLTFSTLTVSNMSPEDSSIYLCSVEWGTNEKLFFGSGTQLSVL.